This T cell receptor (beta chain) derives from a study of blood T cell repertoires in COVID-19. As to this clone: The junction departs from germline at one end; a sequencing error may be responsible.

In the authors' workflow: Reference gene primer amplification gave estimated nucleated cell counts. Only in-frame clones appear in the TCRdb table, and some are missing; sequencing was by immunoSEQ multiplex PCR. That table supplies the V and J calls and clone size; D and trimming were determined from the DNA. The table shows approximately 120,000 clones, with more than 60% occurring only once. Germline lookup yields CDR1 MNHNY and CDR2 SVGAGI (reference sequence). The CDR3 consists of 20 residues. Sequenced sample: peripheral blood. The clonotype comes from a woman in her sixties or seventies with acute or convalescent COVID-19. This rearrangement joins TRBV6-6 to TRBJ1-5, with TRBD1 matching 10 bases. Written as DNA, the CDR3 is TGTGCCAGCAGCTACTGGGTCGGGACAGGGGCCCCCCACAGCAATCAGCCCCAGCATTTT. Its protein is CASSYWVGTGAPHSNQPQHF.